This record concerns one T cell receptor (beta chain) sequence. Sequencing used immunoSEQ multiplex PCR; TCRdb keeps in-frame clones, though not all of them. The sample carries tens of thousands of clones, approximately 90% recorded once. This sample is part of a study of T cell changes during pregnancy in multiple sclerosis. CDR1 and CDR2 from the germline V gene are SGHAT and FQNNGV. CDR3 size: 16 residues. V lost 3 bases to trimming and J lost 2 bases; unmatched junction nucleotides: 4. The chain employs TRBV11-2 and TRBJ2-3; 11 nucleotides line up with TRBD2. This material consisted of CD4+ T cells from peripheral blood mononuclear cells, taken in the first trimester of pregnancy. The TCR originated in a female donor in good health, enrolled as a control in a pregnancy study. CDR3 bases: TGTGCCAGCAGCTTCCGACTAGCGGGAAACACAGATACGCAGTATTTT. It translates to CASSFRLAGNTDTQYF.